A selection of T cell receptor beta chains follows, all from one sample in a study of cytomegalovirus exposure and HLA in healthy donors. The repertoire was sequenced with immunoSEQ multiplex PCR; TCRdb's copy has only in-frame clones and lacks some. This table holds 120,000 to 150,000 clones, roughly 80% found once. Source material: PBMCs. The origin of the receptors is a middle-aged man in good health and CMV-seropositive. Each CDR3 is given without its conserved first and last residue. Clone size is stated in some rows and not others, as once, few, many or a class when expanded.

size	V	J	CDR3
.	TRBV7-8	TRBJ2-2	ASSRNRDTGELF
.	TRBV19	TRBJ1-2	ASVKTGLGGYT
.	TRBV13	TRBJ2-4	ASSNLTQLAKNSQY
once	TRBV7-3	TRBJ2-7	ASSLTERQEQY
.	TRBV7-2	TRBJ2-3	ASSATSTDTQY
.	TRBV29-1	TRBJ1-5	SVADRGNQPQH
.	TRBV5-1	TRBJ2-4	ASSFGPERTVLAKNSQY
few	TRBV18	TRBJ1-2	ASSPGTGIGYT
.	TRBV6-5	TRBJ2-7	ASSYSRGNEQY
.	TRBV7-9	TRBJ1-5	ASSLAQGQGASPQH
.	TRBV28	TRBJ1-2	ASSAGLYGYT
.	TRBV29-1	TRBJ2-3	SVDRQGTDTQY
.	TRBV4-1	TRBJ1-2	ASSRPGGPLYGYT
.	TRBV28	TRBJ1-5	ASSPGLPPRPQH
.	TRBV19	TRBJ1-1	ASKSLTGSPEAF
once	TRBV5-1	TRBJ2-1	ASSLDPGLPYNEQF
.	TRBV5-4	TRBJ1-2	ASSTGQGYGYT
.	TRBV10-1	TRBJ2-3	ASSSGLTDTQY
.	TRBV11-2	TRBJ2-5	ASSFSGSQETQY
.	TRBV10-3	TRBJ1-5	ASSRDSSNQPQH
few	TRBV9	TRBJ2-3	ASSVSLGEPGDTQY
.	TRBV28	TRBJ2-7	ASSAAGTSGTTFYYEQY
.	TRBV28	TRBJ1-6	ASRPRTPLNSPLH
.	TRBV7-9	TRBJ1-2	ASSKGVDGYT
once	TRBV4-3	TRBJ2-1	ASSQVQRNNEQF
.	TRBV10-3	TRBJ1-1	AINERADTEAF
.	TRBV27	TRBJ1-1	ATRPIGSTEAF
.	TRBV5-8	TRBJ1-2	ASSSGDRRRYT
.	TRBV2	TRBJ1-4	ASRRSGATNEKLF
once	TRBV28	TRBJ1-3	ASSLGATAGNTIY
.	TRBV30	TRBJ2-3	AWAIRDTQY
.	TRBV5-1	TRBJ1-1	ASEGSSNTEAF
.	TRBV7-8	TRBJ2-1	ASSFRTEYNEQF
.	TRBV5-1	TRBJ2-1	ASSRGSGDEQF
.	TRBV29-1	TRBJ2-7	SVVGRGRYEQY
few	TRBV27	TRBJ2-1	ASSLSTSGIYNEQF
.	TRBV6-5	TRBJ2-4	ASSYDRKNSQY
.	TRBV29-1	TRBJ2-1	SAWTGLLYNEQF
.	TRBV7-2	TRBJ1-3	ASSLQGSASGNTIY
.	TRBV29-1	TRBJ2-7	SAGGLAQNEQY
.	TRBV9	TRBJ2-1	ASSVRQIPSYNEQF